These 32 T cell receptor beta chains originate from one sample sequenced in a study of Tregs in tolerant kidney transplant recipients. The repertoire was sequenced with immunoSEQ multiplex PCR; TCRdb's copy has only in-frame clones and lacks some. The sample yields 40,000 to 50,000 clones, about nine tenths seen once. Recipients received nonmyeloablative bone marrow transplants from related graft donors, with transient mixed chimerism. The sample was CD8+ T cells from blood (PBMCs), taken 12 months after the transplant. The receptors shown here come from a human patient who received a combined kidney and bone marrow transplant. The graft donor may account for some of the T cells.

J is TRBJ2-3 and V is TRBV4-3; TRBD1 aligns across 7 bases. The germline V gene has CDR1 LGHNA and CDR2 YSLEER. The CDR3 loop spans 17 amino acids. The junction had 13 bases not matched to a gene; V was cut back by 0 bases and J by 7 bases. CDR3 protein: CASSQDTTGLKRNTQYF. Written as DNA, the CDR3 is TGCGCCAGCAGCCAAGATACGACAGGGCTAAAGAGGAATACGCAGTATTTT.

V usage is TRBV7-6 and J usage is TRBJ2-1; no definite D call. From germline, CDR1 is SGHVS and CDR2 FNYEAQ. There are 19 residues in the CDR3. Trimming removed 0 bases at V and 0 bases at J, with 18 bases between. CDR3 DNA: TGTGCCAGCAGCTTAGCGCGGCCGTCCTTCTCGAGCTCCTACAATGAGCAGTTCTTC. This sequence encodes CASSLARPSFSSSYNEQFF.

CDR3 sequence (DNA): TGTGCCAGCAGTAGGGGACAGGGGGCCCTTGTGGATGGCTACACCTTC. Translation: CASSRGQGALVDGYTF. This chain links TRBV27 with TRBJ1-2; 12 bases line up with TRBD1. Germline V lookup: CDR1 MNHEY, CDR2 SMNVEV (reference sequence). CDR3 length equals 16 residues. The V segment lost 5 bases and the J segment 6 bases; nucleotides outside the gene matches: 10.

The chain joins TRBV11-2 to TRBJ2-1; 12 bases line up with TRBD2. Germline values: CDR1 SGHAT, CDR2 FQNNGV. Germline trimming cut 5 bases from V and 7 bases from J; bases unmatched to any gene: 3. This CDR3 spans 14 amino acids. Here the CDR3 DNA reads TGTGCCAGCAGCCCTAGCGGGGGGGCTAATGAGCAGTTCTTC. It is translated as CASSPSGGANEQFF.

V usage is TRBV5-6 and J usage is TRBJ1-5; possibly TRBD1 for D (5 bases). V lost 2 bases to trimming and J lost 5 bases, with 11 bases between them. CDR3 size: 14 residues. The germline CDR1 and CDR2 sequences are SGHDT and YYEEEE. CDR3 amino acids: CASSFRAGDQPQHF. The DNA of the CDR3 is TGTGCCAGCAGCTTCCGGGCGGGGGATCAGCCCCAGCATTTT.

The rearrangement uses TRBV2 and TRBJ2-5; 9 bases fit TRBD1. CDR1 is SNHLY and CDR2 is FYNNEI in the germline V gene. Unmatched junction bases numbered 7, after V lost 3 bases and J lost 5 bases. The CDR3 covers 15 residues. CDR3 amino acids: CASSEAHRGRETQYF. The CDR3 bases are TGTGCCAGCAGTGAGGCCCACAGGGGGCGGGAGACCCAGTACTTC.

This chain's CDR3 is CASSFVAGAYNEQFF. Written as DNA, the CDR3 is TGTGCCAGCAGCTTTGTAGCGGGAGCCTACAATGAGCAGTTCTTC. The genes are TRBV7-9 and TRBJ2-1, with TRBD2 matching 9 bases. The CDR3 runs 15 residues. With V trimmed by 3 bases and J by 2 bases, 2 bases remained unmatched. The germline gives CDR1 SEHNR, CDR2 FQNEAQ (reference sequence).

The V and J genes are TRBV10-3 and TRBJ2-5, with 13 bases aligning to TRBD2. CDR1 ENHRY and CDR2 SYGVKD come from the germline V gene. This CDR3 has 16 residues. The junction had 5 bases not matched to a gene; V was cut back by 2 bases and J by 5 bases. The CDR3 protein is CAISEEGLAGFETQYF. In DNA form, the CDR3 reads TGTGCCATCAGTGAGGAGGGACTAGCGGGGTTTGAGACCCAGTACTTC.

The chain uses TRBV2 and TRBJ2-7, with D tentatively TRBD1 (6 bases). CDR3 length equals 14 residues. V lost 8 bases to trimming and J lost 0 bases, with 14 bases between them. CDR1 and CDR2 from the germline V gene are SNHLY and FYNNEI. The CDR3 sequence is CASYRDGLSYEQYF. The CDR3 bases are TGTGCCAGCTACAGGGACGGGCTCTCCTACGAGCAGTACTTC.

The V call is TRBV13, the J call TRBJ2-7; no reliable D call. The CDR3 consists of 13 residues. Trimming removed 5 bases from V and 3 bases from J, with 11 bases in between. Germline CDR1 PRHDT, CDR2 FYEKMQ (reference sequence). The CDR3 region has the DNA TGTGCCAGCAGCCCCCCCTCTCGCTACGAGCAGTACTTC. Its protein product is CASSPPSRYEQYF.

In DNA form, the CDR3 reads TGTGCCAGCAGCTTAGAGTCATTCACAGATACGCAGTATTTT. Translating gives CASSLESFTDTQYF. The chain recombines TRBV7-3 with TRBJ2-3; D ambiguous. The length of the CDR3 is 14 residues. V lost 2 bases to trimming and J lost 2 bases, with 8 bases between them. Looked up from germline, CDR1 is SGHTA and CDR2 is FQGTGA.

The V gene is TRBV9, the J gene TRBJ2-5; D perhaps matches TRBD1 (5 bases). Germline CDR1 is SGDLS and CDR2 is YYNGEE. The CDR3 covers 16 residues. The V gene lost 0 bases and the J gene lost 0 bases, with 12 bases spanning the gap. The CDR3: CASSVAKGAYQETQYF. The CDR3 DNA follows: TGTGCCAGCAGCGTAGCTAAAGGGGCTTACCAAGAGACCCAGTACTTC.

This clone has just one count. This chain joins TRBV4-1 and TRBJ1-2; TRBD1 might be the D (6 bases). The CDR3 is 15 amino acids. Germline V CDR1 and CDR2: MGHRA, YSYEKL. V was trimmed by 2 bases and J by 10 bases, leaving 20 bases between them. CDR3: CASSQNANAQGLYTF. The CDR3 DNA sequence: TGCGCCAGCAGCCAAAACGCTAACGCCCAGGGGCTCTACACCTTC.

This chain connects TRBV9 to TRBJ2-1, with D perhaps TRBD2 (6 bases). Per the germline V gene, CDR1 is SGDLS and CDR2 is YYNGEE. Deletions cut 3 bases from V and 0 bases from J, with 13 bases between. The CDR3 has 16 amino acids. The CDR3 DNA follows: TGTGCCAGCAGCGCCAATCGGGAGATCTCCTACAATGAGCAGTTCTTC. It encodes CASSANREISYNEQFF.

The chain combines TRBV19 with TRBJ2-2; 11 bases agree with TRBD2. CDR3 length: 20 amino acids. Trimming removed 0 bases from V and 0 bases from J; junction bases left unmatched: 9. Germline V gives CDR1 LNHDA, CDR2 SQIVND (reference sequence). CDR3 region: CASSIDFGLAGPTNTGELFF. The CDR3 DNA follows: TGTGCCAGTAGTATAGATTTCGGACTAGCGGGCCCGACGAACACCGGGGAGCTGTTTTTT.

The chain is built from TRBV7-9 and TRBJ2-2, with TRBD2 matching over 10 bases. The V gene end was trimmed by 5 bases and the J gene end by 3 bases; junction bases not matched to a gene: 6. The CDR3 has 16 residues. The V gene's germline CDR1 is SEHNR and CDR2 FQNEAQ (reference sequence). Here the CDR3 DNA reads TGTGCCAGCAGCCCCCCAGCGGGAGGGGACACCGGGGAGCTGTTTTTT. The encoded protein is CASSPPAGGDTGELFF. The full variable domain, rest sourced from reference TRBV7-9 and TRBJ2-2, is DTGVSQNPRHKITKRGQNVTFRCDPISEHNRLYWYRQTLGQGPEFLTYFQNEAQLEKSRLLSDRFSAERPKGSFSTLEIQRTEQGDSAMYLCASSPPAGGDTGELFFGEGSRLTVL.

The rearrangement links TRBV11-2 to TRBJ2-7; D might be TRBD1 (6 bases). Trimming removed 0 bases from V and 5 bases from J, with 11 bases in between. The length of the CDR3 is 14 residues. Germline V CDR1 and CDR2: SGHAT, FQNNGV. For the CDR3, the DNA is TGTGCCAGCAGCTTAGAAGACAGGTTGCACGAGCAGTACTTC. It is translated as CASSLEDRLHEQYF. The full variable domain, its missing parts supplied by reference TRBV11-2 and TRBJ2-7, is EAGVAQSPRYKIIEKRQSVAFWCNPISGHATLYWYQQILGQGPKLLIQFQNNGVVDDSQLPKDRFSAERLKGVDSTLKIQPAKLEDSAVYLCASSLEDRLHEQYFGPGTRLTVT.

The CDR3: CASSHAHPGQGAGELFF. In nucleotides, the CDR3 is TGCGCCAGCAGCCACGCACATCCGGGACAGGGCGCCGGGGAGCTGTTTTTT. The chain has TRBV4-1 and TRBJ2-2; 9 nucleotides agree with TRBD1. Germline CDR1 MGHRA, CDR2 YSYEKL. The CDR3 is made up of 17 amino acids. V dropped 3 bases and J dropped 6; count of bases not matched to a gene: 11.

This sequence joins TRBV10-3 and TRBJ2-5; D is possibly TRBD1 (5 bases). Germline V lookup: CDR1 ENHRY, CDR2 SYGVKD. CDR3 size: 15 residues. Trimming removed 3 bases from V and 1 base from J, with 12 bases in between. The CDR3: CAISESFDSQETQYF. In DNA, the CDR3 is TGTGCCATCAGTGAATCCTTTGACAGCCAAGAGACCCAGTACTTC.

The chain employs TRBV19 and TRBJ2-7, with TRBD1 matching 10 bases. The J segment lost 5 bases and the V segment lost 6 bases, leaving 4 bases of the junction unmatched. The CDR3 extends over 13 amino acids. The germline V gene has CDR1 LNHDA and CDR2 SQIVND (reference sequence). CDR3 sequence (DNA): TGTGCCAGTAGCTACGGACAGGGGGACGAGCAGTACTTC. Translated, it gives CASSYGQGDEQYF.

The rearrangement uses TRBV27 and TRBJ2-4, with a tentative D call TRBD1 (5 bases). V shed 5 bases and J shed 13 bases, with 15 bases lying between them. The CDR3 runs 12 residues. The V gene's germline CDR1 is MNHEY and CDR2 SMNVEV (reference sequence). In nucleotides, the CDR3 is TGTGCCAGCAGTCCCGATGGGGCTGCGCAGTACTTC. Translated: CASSPDGAAQYF.

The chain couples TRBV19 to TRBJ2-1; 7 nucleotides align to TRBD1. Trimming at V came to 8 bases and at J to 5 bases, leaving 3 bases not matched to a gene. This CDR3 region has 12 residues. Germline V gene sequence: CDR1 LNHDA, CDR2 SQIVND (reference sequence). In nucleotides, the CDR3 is TGTGCCAGTCGGACAGGCCACAATGAGCAGTTCTTC. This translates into CASRTGHNEQFF.

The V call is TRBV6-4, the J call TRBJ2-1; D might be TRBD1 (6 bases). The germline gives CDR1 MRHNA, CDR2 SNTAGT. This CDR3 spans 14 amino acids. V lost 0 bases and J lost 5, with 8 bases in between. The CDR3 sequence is CASSDSGTNNEQFF. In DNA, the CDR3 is TGTGCCAGCAGTGACTCCGGGACAAACAATGAGCAGTTCTTC.

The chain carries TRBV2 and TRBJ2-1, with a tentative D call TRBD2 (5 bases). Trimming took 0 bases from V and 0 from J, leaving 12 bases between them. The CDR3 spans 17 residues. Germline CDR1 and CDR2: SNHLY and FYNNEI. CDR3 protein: CASSEAVAGDSYNEQFF. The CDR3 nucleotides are TGTGCCAGCAGTGAAGCAGTTGCCGGGGACTCCTACAATGAGCAGTTCTTC.

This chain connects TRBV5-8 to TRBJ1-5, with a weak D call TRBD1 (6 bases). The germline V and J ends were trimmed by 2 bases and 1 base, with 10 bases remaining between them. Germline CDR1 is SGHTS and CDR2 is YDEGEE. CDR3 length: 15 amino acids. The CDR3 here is CASSLGGISNQPQHF. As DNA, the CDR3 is TGTGCCAGCAGCTTAGGGGGTATAAGCAATCAGCCCCAGCATTTT.

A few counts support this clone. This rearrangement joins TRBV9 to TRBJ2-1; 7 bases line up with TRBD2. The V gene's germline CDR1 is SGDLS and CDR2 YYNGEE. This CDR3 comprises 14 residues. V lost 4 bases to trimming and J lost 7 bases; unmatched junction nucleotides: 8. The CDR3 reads CASSSPLAENEQFF. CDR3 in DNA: TGTGCCAGCAGCTCCCCTCTAGCGGAGAATGAGCAGTTCTTC. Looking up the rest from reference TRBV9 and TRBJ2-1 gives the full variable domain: DSGVTQTPKHLITATGQRVTLRCSPRSGDLSVYWYQQSLDQGLQFLIQYYNGEERAKGNILERFSAQQFPDLHSELNLSSLELGDSALYFCASSSPLAENEQFFGPGTRLTVL.

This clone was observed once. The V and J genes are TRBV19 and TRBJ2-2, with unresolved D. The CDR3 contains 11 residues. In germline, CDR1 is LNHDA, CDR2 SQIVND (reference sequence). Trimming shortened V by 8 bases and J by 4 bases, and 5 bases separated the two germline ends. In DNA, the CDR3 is TGTGCCAGTTCTCTCACCGGGGAGCTGTTTTTT. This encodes CASSLTGELFF.

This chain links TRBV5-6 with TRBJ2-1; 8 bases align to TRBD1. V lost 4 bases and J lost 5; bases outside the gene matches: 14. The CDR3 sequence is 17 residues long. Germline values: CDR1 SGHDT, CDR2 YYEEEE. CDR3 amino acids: CASSPRTGWGLNNEQFF. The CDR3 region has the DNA TGTGCCAGCAGCCCCAGGACAGGGTGGGGACTTAACAATGAGCAGTTCTTC.

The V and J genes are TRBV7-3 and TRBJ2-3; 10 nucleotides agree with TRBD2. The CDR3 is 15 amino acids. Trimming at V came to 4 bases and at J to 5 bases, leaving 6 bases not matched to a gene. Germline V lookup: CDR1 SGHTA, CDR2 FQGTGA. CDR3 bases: TGTGCCAGCAGCTCTGGAGCGGGGGGGGGAGATACGCAGTATTTT. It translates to CASSSGAGGGDTQYF.

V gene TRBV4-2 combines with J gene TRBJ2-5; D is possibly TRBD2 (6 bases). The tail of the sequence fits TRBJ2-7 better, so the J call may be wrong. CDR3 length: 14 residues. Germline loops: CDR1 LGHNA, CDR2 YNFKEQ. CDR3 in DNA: TGTGCCAGCAGCACCGAGGGACTCCCCTACGAGCAGTACTTC. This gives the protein CASSTEGLPYEQYF.

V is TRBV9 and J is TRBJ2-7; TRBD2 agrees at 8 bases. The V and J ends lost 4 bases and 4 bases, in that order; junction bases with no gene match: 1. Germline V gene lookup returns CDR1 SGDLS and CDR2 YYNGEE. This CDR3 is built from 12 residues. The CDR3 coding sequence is TGTGCCAGCAGCCCGGGAGGGTACGAGCAGTACTTC. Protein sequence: CASSPGGYEQYF.

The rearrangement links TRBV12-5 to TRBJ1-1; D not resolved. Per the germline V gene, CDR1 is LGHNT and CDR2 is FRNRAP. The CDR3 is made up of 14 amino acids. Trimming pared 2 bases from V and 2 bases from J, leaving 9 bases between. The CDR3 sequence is CASGLSRRNTEAFF. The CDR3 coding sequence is TGTGCTAGTGGTTTGTCCAGGCGAAACACTGAAGCTTTCTTT. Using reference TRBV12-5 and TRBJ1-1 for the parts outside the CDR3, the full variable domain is DARVTQTPRHKVTEMGQEVTMRCQPILGHNTVFWYRQTMMQGLELLAYFRNRAPLDDSGMPKDRFSAEMPDATLATLKIQPSEPRDSAVYFCASGLSRRNTEAFFGQGTRLTVV.